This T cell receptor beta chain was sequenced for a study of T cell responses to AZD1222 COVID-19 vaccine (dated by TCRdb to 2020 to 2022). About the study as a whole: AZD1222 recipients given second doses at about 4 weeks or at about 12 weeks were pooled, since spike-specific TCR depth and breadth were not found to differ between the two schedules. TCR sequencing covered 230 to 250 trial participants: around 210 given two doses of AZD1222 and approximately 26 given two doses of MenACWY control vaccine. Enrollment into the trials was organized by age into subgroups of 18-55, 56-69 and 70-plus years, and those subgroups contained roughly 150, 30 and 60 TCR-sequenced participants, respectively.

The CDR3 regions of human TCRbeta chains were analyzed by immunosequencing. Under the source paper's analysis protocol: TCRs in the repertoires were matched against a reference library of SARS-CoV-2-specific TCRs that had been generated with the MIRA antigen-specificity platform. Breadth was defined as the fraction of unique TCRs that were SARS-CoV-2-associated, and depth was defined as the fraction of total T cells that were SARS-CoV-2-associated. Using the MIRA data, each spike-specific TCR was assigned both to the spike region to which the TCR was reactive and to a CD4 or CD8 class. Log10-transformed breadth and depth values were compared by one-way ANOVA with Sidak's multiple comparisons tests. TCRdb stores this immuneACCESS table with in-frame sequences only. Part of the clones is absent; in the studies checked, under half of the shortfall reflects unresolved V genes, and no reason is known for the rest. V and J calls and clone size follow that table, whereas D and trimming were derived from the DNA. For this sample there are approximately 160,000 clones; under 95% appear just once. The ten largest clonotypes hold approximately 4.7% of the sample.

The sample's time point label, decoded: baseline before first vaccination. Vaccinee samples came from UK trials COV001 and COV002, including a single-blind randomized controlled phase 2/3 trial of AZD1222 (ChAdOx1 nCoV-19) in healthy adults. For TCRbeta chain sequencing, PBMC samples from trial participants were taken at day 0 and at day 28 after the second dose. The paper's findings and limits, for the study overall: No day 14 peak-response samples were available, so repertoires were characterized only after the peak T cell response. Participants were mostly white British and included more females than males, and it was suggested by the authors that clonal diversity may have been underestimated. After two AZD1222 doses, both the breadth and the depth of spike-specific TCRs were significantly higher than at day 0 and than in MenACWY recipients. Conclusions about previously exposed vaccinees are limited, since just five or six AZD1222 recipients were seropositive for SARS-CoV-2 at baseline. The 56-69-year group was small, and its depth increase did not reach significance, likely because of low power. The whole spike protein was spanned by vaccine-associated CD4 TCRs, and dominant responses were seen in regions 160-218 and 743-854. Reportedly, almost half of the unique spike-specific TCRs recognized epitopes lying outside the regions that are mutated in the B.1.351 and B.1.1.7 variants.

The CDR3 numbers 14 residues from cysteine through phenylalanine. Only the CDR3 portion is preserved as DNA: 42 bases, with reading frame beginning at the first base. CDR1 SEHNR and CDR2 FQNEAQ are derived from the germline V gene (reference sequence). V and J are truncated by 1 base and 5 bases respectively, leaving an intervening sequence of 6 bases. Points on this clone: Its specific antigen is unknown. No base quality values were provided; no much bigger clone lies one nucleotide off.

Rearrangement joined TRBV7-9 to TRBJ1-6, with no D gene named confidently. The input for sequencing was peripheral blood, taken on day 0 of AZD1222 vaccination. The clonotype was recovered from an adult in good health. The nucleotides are TGTGCCAGCAGCTTAGGATTGGATAATTCACCCCTCCACTTT. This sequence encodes CASSLGLDNSPLHF.